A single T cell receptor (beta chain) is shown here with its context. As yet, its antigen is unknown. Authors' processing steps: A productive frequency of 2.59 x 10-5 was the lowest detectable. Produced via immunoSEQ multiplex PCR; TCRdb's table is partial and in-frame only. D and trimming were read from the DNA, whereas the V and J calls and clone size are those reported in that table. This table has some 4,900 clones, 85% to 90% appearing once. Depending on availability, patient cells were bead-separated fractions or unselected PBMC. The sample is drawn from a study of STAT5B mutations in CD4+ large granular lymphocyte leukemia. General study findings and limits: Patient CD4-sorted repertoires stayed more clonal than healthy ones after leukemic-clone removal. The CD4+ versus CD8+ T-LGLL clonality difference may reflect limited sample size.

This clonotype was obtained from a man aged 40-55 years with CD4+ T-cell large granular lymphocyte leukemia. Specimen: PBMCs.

The CDR3 region has the DNA TGTGCCATCTCTAGTGGGGGAGGGCGCGAGCAGTACTTC. This sequence encodes CAISSGGGREQYF. The chain is built from TRBV6-1 and TRBJ2-7, with 7 bases aligning to TRBD2. Germline trimming cut 10 bases from V and 6 bases from J; bases unmatched to any gene: 12. The CDR3 contains 13 residues. Germline V gene sequence: CDR1 MNHNS, CDR2 SASEGT.